This is a list of T cell receptor beta chains from one sample in a study of blood T cell repertoires in COVID-19. The method was immunoSEQ multiplex PCR; TCRdb's version includes in-frame clones alone and lacks a portion of them. There are about 140,000 clones in the sample; roughly 73% occur only once, and approximately 9% lies in the top ten. The source material was peripheral blood. All receptors come from a woman in her forties or fifties with active or convalescent COVID-19. Both conserved end residues are part of each CDR3. The D gene is left open where the match is weak. Rows may omit the clone size; those that give it use once, few, many or a size class.

CDR3nt | CDR3aa | d_gene | j_gene | abundance | v_gene
TGTGCCATCAGTGAGCCCAATACAGATACGCAGTATTTT | CAISEPNTDTQYF | NA | TRBJ2-3 | NA | TRBV10-3
TGTGCCAGCAGCTTGGGAGGGAACTATGGCTACACCTTC | CASSLGGNYGYTF | NA | TRBJ1-2 | NA | TRBV5-6
TGTGCCAGCTACAGGGGACCCATGAACACTGAAGCTTTCTTT | CASYRGPMNTEAFF | NA | TRBJ1-1 | NA | TRBV21-1
TGTGCCATTAGCACCCTGACCTCCTACGAGCAGTACTTC | CAISTLTSYEQYF | NA | TRBJ2-7 | NA | TRBV24-1
TGCGCCAGCAGCTTGGTTGGGGGCGCCACTGAAGCTTTCTTT | CASSLVGGATEAFF | NA | TRBJ1-1 | once | TRBV5-1
TGTGCCAGCAACTCCGCGGGGTCCGGGGAGCTGTTTTTT | CASNSAGSGELFF | NA | TRBJ2-2 | NA | TRBV9
TGTGCCAGCAGCCAAACAGGTCAAACATACAATGAGCAGTTCTTC | CASSQTGQTYNEQFF | NA | TRBJ2-1 | NA | TRBV14
TGCGCCAGCAGCCAAGAACCTAGCGGGAGATCCATTCAGTACTTC | CASSQEPSGRSIQYF | TRBD2 | TRBJ2-4 | few | TRBV4-1
TGCAGTGCTAGTAGGAGGGGCCCCTACGAGCAGTACTTC | CSASRRGPYEQYF | NA | TRBJ2-7 | NA | TRBV20-1
TGTGCCAGCAGCGCAACCAGGGGTTCTAATGAAAAACTGTTTTTT | CASSATRGSNEKLFF | NA | TRBJ1-4 | once | TRBV9
TGCGCCAGTGATGACAGGGGATATAGCAATCAGCCCCAGCATTTT | CASDDRGYSNQPQHF | TRBD1 | TRBJ1-5 | few | TRBV10-2
TGTGCCAGCAGCGTAGAGCGGGCCACAGATACGCAGTATTTT | CASSVERATDTQYF | NA | TRBJ2-3 | NA | TRBV9
TGTGCCAGTAAACCTCCGGGAACCACAGATACGCAGTATTTT | CASKPPGTTDTQYF | NA | TRBJ2-3 | NA | TRBV19
TGCACCAGCAGCCAAGCTGCCACTAGCTTTAATATACGCAGGACCCCCCTCGGATATTTT | CTSSQAATSFNIRRTPLGYF | NA | TRBJ2-3 | NA | TRBV1
TGTGCCAGTAGTCCGACTAGCGGCGGGTCTCACAATGAGCAGTTCTTC | CASSPTSGGSHNEQFF | TRBD2 | TRBJ2-1 | many | TRBV19
TGTGCCAGCAGCGCGGGGGTGGGACACGACACTGAAGCTTTCTTT | CASSAGVGHDTEAFF | NA | TRBJ1-1 | NA | TRBV7-8
TGCGCCAGCAGCTTGTTCAGCAATGAGCAGTTCTTC | CASSLFSNEQFF | NA | TRBJ2-1 | few | TRBV5-1
TGCGCCAGCAGCCTTTCGACTAGCGGAGTTGACTATCAGCAGTTCTTC | CASSLSTSGVDYQQFF | TRBD2 | TRBJ2-1 | few | TRBV4-3